This T cell receptor beta chain is drawn from a study of blood T cell repertoires in COVID-19. Overall study context: COVID-19 samples collected from the United States, Italy and Spain covered acute and convalescent phases.

The participants were between roughly 18 and 89 years old and came from about two dozen US areas. Germline lookup yields CDR1 SGHDT and CDR2 YYEEEE. The CDR3 runs 14 residues. Trimming took 4 bases from V and 4 from J, leaving 14 bases between them. Sequencing was performed with immunoSEQ multiplex PCR; in TCRdb, only in-frame clones are kept and a portion is missing. The data show around 250,000 clones, 80% to 90% seen once. The specimen was PBMCs or T cells enriched from blood (not recorded which). This clonotype originated in a woman in her fifties or sixties who had recovered from COVID-19. The V call is TRBV5-6, the J call TRBJ2-5; weak D call: TRBD1 (7 bases). CDR3 region: CASSAEGAGETQYF. In DNA form, the CDR3 reads TGTGCCAGCAGCGCGGAGGGGGCCGGAGAGACCCAGTACTTC.